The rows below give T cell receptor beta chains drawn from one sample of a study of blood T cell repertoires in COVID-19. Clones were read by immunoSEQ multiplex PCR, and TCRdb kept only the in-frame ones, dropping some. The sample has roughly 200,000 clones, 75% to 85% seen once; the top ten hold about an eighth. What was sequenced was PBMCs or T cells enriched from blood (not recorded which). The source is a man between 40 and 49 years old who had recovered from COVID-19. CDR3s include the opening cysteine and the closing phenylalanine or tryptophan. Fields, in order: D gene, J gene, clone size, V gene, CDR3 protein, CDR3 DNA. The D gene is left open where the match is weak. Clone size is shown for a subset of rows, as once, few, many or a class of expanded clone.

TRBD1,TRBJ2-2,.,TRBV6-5,CASLGQMLYTGELFF,TGTGCCAGCTTGGGACAGATGCTTTACACCGGGGAGCTGTTTTTT
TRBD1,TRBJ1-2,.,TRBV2,CASETGESYGYTF,TGTGCCAGCGAGACAGGGGAGAGCTATGGCTACACCTTC
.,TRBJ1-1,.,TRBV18,CASSPRPGNTEAFF,TGTGCCAGCTCACCCCGACCGGGTAACACTGAAGCTTTCTTT
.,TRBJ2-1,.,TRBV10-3,CAISDQVGHNEQFF,TGTGCCATCAGTGATCAGGTCGGTCACAATGAGCAGTTCTTC
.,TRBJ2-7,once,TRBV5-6,CASSLLGLSYEQYF,TGTGCCAGCAGCCTGCTCGGACTATCCTACGAGCAGTACTTC
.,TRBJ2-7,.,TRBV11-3,CASSRAPLDEQYF,TGTGCCAGCAGCCGAGCTCCCTTAGACGAGCAGTACTTC
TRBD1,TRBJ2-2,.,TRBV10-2,CASTTGTAEVFF,TGCGCCAGCACCACCGGGACAGCGGAGGTGTTTTTT
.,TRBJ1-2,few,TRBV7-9,CASSETGSNGYTF,TGTGCCAGCAGCGAAACGGGGTCTAATGGCTACACCTTC
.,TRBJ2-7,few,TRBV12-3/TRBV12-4,CASRVPGTYEQYF,TGTGCCAGCAGGGTCCCAGGAACCTACGAGCAGTACTTC
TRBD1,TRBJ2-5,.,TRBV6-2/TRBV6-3,CASSRPGQGIETQYF,TGTGCCAGCAGTCGGCCGGGACAGGGTATAGAGACCCAGTACTTC
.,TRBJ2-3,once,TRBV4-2,CASSQDRAGKGDTQYF,TGTGCCAGCAGCCAAGATAGGGCAGGGAAAGGGGATACGCAGTATTTT
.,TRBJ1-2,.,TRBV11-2,CASSLDGLNYGYTF,TGTGCCAGCAGCTTAGACGGACTCAACTATGGCTACACCTTC
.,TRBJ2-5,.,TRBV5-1,CASSFPEETQYF,TGCGCCAGCAGCTTCCCAGAAGAGACCCAGTACTTC
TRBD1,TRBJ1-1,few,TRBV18,CASSPRPGQGFVPLEKAFF,TGTGCCAGCTCACCACGCCCGGGACAGGGTTTCGTCCCTCTCGAGAAAGCTTTCTTT
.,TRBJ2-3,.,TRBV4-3,CASSRQQVGDTQYF,TGCGCCAGCAGCCGCCAGCAGGTAGGAGATACGCAGTATTTT
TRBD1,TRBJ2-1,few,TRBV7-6,CASSLVRGQGVYNEQFF,TGTGCCAGCAGCTTGGTTCGAGGACAGGGGGTATACAATGAGCAGTTCTTC
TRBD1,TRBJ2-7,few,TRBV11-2,CASSFTGTGSYEQYF,TGTGCCAGCAGCTTTACCGGGACAGGCTCCTACGAGCAGTACTTC
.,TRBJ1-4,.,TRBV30,CAWRSGQNEKLFF,TGTGCCTGGAGATCAGGACAGAATGAAAAACTGTTTTTT
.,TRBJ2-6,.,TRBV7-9,CASSLFPEGWANVLTF,TGTGCCAGCAGCTTATTCCCGGAGGGCTGGGCCAACGTCCTGACTTTC
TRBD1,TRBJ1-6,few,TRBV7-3,CASSLRQGYNSPLHF,TGTGCCAGCAGCTTAAGACAGGGCTATAATTCACCCCTCCACTTT
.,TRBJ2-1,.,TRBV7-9,CASSLAETLNNEQFF,TGTGCCAGCAGCTTAGCGGAGACTCTAAACAATGAGCAGTTCTTC
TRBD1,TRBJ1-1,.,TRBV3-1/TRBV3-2,CASSQLTGTGSTEAFF,TGTGCCAGCAGCCAACTTACCGGGACAGGGAGCACTGAAGCTTTCTTT
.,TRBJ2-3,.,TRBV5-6,CASSLGGLTDTQYF,TGTGCCAGCAGCTTGGGGGGACTCACAGATACGCAGTATTTT
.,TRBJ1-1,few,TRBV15,CATSSVHLDSEAFF,TGTGCCACCAGCAGCGTCCACCTAGACTCCGAAGCTTTCTTT
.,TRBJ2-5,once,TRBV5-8,CASSSARETQYF,TGTGCCAGCAGCAGCGCTCGGGAGACCCAGTACTTC
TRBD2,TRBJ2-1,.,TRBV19,CASSRPLLAGGPGEQFF,TGTGCCAGTAGTAGACCCCTACTAGCGGGAGGGCCGGGTGAGCAGTTCTTC
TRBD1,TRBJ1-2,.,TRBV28,CASSPSSAGGIGYTF,TGTGCCAGCAGTCCCTCGTCGGCAGGGGGGATTGGCTACACCTTC
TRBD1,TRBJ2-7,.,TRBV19,CASSSGTVYYEQYF,TGTGCCAGTAGTTCCGGGACAGTATACTACGAGCAGTACTTC
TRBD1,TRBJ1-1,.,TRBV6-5,CATGTGGLNTEAFF,TGTGCCACCGGAACAGGGGGCCTGAACACTGAAGCTTTCTTT
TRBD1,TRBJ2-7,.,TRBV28,CASSLRTGDEQYF,TGTGCCAGCAGTCTGCGGACAGGGGACGAGCAGTACTTC
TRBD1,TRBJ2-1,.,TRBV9,CASSGTGGSYNEQFF,TGTGCCAGCAGCGGAACAGGGGGCTCCTACAATGAGCAGTTCTTC
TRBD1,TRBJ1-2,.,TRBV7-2,CASSPDRGYGRYTF,TGTGCCAGCAGCCCTGACAGGGGCTATGGACGCTACACCTTC
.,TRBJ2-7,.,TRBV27,CASRFEVGYEQYF,TGTGCCAGCAGGTTTGAGGTCGGCTACGAGCAGTACTTC
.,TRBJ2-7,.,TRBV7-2,CASSLGRGRTYEQYF,TGTGCCAGCAGCTTAGGCAGGGGAAGGACCTACGAGCAGTACTTC
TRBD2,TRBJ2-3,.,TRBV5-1,CASSPGTSNTDTQYF,TGCGCCAGCAGCCCCGGGACTAGCAACACAGATACGCAGTATTTT
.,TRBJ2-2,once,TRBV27,CASRPGLAGELFF,TGTGCCAGCCGCCCCGGTTTGGCCGGGGAGCTGTTTTTT
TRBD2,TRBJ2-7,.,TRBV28,CASREGLAGYYEQYF,TGTGCCAGCAGGGAGGGACTAGCGGGGTACTACGAGCAGTACTTC
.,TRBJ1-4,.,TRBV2,CASGPPLGGVEKLFF,TGTGCCAGCGGCCCACCTCTGGGAGGGGTTGAAAAACTGTTTTTT
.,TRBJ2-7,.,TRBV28,CASTIGVQGYEQYF,TGTGCCAGCACCATAGGGGTACAGGGCTACGAGCAGTACTTC
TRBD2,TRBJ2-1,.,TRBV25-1,CASSERGAGGDNEQFF,TGTGCCAGCAGTGAAAGAGGAGCGGGAGGGGACAATGAGCAGTTCTTC
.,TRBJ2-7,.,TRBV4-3,CASSQQRFSYEQYF,TGCGCCAGCAGCCAACAGCGTTTCTCCTACGAGCAGTACTTC
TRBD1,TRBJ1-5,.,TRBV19,CASSETGGSLLQHF,TGTGCCAGTAGTGAAACAGGGGGCTCTCTTCTCCAGCATTTT
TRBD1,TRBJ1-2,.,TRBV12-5,CASGLTGGLYGYTF,TGTGCTAGTGGTCTAACAGGGGGCCTCTATGGCTACACCTTC
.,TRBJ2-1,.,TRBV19,CASRPVTYNEQFF,TGTGCCAGTAGACCAGTGACCTACAATGAGCAGTTCTTC
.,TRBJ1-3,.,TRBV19,CASSIGDLGNTIYF,TGTGCCAGTAGTATAGGAGATCTCGGAAACACCATATATTTT
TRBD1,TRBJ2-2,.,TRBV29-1,CSVEVPGGANTGELFF,TGCAGCGTTGAAGTACCAGGGGGCGCGAACACCGGGGAGCTGTTTTTT
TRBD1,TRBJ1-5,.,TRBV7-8,CASTSGQGGYSNQPQHF,TGTGCCAGCACCTCCGGACAGGGAGGTTATAGCAATCAGCCCCAGCATTTT
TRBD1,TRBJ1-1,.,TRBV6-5,CASSSPDRGPYAFF,TGTGCCAGCAGTTCTCCTGACAGGGGTCCTTATGCTTTCTTT
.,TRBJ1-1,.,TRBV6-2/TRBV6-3,CASSSIDRKAFF,TGTGCCAGCAGTTCTATAGACAGGAAGGCTTTCTTT
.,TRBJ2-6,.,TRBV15,CATSRDRGRTGANVLTF,TGTGCCACCAGCAGAGACAGGGGGAGGACTGGGGCCAACGTCCTGACTTTC
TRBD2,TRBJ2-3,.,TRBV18,CASSRGLAGGDTQYF,TGTGCCAGCTCACGTGGACTAGCGGGTGGAGATACGCAGTATTTT
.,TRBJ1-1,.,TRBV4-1,CASSPPDINTEAFF,TGCGCCAGCAGCCCCCCCGACATTAACACTGAAGCTTTCTTT
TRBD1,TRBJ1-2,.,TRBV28,CASETVRGLGYGYTF,TGTGCCAGCGAGACGGTGAGGGGGCTAGGCTATGGCTACACCTTC
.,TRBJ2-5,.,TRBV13,CASSFRRWETQYF,TGTGCCAGCAGCTTTAGGCGGTGGGAGACCCAGTACTTC
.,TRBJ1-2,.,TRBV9,CASSAAGYGYTF,TGTGCCAGCAGCGCAGCCGGGTATGGCTACACCTTC
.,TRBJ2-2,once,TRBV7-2,CASSLGFSDSNTGELFF,TGTGCCAGCAGCTTAGGTTTCAGCGATTCGAACACCGGGGAGCTGTTTTTT
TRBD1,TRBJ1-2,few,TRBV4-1,CASNPWTGGFSNYGYTF,TGCGCCAGCAATCCTTGGACAGGGGGCTTTTCTAACTATGGCTACACCTTC
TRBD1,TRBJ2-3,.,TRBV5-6,CASTPGQHTDTQYF,TGTGCCAGCACCCCGGGACAGCACACAGATACGCAGTATTTT
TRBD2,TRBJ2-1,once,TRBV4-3,CASSQGTSGDEQFF,TGCGCCAGCAGCCAGGGTACTAGCGGGGATGAGCAGTTCTTC